This TCR beta chain was profiled in a study of T cell changes during pregnancy in multiple sclerosis (dated by TCRdb to about 2019). The study in broad terms: The study looked at changes in the T cell repertoire across pregnancy in women with multiple sclerosis.

The V end loses 3 bases and the J end loses 8 bases, and a stretch of 16 bases separates them. CDR3 length: 14 amino acids, cysteine to phenylalanine. CDR3 DNA is the only sequence kept; it has 42 bases, read in frame from the first base. CDR1 and CDR2 are drawn from the germline V gene: MNHNS, SASEGT. Of note for this clone: The antigen it recognizes is unknown. No qualities accompany the bases; no much larger clone lies one base away.

Library prep was done by the immunoSEQ multiplex PCR assay. Imported from immuneACCESS, the table was reduced by TCRdb to in-frame sequences with V and J called. These copies leave out some clones; in studies compared against another copy, an unresolved V gene accounts for under half, and the cause of the remainder is not known. In all, the sample holds more than 55,000 clones, and 89% of those were seen once. Under 2% of the sample lies in the top ten. This sequence originates from a female donor with multiple sclerosis, enrolled in a pregnancy study. The chain joins TRBV6-1 to TRBJ1-2, with the D gene call left open. The source was peripheral blood, collected after pregnancy. The CDR3 region reads CASSDFPQREGYTF. The DNA sequence is as follows: TGTGCCAGCAGTGATTTCCCTCAGCGAGAAGGCTACACCTTC.